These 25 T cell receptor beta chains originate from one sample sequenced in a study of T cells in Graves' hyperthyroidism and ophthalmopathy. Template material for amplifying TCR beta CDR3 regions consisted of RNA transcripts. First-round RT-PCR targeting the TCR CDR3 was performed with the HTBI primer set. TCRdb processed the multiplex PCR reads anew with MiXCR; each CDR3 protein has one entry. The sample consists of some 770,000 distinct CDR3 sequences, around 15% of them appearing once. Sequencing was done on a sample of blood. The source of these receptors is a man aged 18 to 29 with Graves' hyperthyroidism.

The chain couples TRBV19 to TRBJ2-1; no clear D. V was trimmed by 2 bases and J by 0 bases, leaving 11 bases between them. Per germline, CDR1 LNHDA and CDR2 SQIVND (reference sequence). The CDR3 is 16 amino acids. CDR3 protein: CASSIRAHLSYNEQFF. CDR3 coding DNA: TGTGCCAGTAGTATACGAGCACACCTCTCCTACAATGAGCAGTTCTTC.

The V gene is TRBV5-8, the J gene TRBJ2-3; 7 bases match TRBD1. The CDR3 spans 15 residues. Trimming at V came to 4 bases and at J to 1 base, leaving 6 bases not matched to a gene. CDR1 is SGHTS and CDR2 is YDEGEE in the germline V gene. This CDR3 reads CASSPWDRRTDTQYF. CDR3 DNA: TGTGCCAGCAGCCCTTGGGACAGACGCACAGATACGCAGTATTTT.

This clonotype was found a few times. Written as DNA, the CDR3 is TGTGCCAGCAGCTTAGATTCTCCAGGGGCTTATCCCTCACCCCTCCACTTT. This translates into CASSLDSPGAYPSPLHF. The chain couples TRBV7-2 to TRBJ1-6; perhaps TRBD1 as D (6 bases). Germline assignment: CDR1 SGHTA and CDR2 FQGNSA. This CDR3 is 17 amino acids long. V lost 1 base and J lost 10, with 20 bases in between.

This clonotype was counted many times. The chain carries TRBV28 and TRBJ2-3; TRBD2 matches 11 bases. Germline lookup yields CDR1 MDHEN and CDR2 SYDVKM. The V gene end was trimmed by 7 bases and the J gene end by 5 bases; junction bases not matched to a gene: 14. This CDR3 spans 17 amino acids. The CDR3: CASNIIAGGPGEDTQYF. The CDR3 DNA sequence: TGTGCCAGCAACATAATAGCGGGAGGGCCTGGAGAAGATACGCAGTATTTT.

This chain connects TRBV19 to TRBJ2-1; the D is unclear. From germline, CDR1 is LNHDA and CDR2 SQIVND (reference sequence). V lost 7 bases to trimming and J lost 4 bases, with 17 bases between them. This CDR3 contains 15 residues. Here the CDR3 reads CASTTTSHLYNEQFF. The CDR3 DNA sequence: TGTGCCAGTACTACGACGTCCCACCTTTACAATGAGCAGTTCTTC.

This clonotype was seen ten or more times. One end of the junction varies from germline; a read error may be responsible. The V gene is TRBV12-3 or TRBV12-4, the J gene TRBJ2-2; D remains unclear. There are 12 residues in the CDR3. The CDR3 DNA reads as TGTGCCAGCAGTTCGAACCCCGGGGAGCTGTTTTTT. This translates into CASSSNPGELFF.

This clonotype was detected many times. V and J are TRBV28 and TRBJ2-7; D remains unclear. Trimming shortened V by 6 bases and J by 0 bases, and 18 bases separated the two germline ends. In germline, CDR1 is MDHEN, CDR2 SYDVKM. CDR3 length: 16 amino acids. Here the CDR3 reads CASSPGLVHFSYEQYF. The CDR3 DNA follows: TGTGCCAGCAGCCCTGGTCTAGTGCATTTCTCCTACGAGCAGTACTTC.

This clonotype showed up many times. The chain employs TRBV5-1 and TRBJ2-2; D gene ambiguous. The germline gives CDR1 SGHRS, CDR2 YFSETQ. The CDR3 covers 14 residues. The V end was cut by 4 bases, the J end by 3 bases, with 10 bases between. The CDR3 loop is CASSPLLHTGELFF. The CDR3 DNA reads TGCGCCAGCAGCCCACTACTGCACACCGGGGAGCTGTTTTTT.

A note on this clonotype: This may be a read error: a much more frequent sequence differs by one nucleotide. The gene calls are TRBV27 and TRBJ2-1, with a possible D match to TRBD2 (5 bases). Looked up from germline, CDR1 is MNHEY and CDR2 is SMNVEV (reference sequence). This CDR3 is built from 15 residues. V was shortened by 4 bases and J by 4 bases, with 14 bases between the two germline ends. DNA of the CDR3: TGTGCCAGCAGTTACGGGATTCACCCTTACAATGAGCAGTTCTTC. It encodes CASSYGIHPYNEQFF.

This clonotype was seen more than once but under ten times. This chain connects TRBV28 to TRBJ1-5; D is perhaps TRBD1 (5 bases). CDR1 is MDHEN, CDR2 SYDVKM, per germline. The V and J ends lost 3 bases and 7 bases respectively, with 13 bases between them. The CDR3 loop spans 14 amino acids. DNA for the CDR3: TGTGCCAGCAGTTTTCGGGGGGAGAGCCAGCCCCAGCATTTT. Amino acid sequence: CASSFRGESQPQHF.

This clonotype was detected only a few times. CDR3: CASSIPRDSEYQYF. The CDR3 coding sequence is TGTGCCAGCAGTATCCCCAGGGACTCAGAATACCAGTACTTC. This rearrangement joins TRBV28 to TRBJ2-5, with D tentatively TRBD2 (6 bases). The CDR3 spans 14 residues. Germline values: CDR1 MDHEN, CDR2 SYDVKM. The V end lost 5 bases, the J end lost 10 bases, and 20 bases lay between the germline ends. Using reference TRBV28 and TRBJ2-5 for the parts outside the CDR3, the full variable domain is DVKVTQSSRYLVKRTGEKVFLECVQDMDHENMFWYRQDPGLGLRLIYFSYDVKMKEKGDIPEGYSVSREKKERFSLILESASTNQTSMYLCASSIPRDSEYQYFGPGTRLLVL.

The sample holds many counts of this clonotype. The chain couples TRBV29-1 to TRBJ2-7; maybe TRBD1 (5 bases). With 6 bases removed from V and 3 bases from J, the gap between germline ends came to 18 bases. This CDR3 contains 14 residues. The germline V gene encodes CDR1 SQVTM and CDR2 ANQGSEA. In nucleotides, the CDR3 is TGCAGCGTCGGTTACGACAGTCGAATCTACGAGCAGTACTTC. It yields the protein CSVGYDSRIYEQYF.

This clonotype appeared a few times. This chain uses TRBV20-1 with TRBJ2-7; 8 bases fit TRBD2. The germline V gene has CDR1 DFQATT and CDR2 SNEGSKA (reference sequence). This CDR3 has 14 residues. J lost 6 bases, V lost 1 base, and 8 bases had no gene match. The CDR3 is CSARAGSGTAEQYF. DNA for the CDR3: TGCAGTGCTAGAGCGGGTAGCGGGACCGCCGAGCAGTACTTC.

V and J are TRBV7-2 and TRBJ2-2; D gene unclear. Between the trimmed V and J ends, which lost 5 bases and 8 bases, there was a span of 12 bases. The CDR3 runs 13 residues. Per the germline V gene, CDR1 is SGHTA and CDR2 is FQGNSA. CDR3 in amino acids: CASSPATWGELFF. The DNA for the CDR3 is TGTGCCAGCAGCCCTGCGACCTGGGGGGAGCTGTTTTTT.

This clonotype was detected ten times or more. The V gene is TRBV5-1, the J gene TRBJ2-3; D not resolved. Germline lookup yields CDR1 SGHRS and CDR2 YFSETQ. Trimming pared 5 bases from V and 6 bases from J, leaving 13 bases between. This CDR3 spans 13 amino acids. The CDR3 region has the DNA TGCGCCAGCAGGAGAAGTGACGAGGATACGCAGTATTTT. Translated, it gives CASRRSDEDTQYF.

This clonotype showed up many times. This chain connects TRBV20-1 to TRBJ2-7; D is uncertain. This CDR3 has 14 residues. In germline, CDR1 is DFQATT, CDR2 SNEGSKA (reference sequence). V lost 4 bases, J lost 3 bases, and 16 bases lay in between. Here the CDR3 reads CSAINPTGDYEQYF. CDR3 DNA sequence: TGCAGTGCTATCAACCCGACTGGAGACTACGAGCAGTACTTC.

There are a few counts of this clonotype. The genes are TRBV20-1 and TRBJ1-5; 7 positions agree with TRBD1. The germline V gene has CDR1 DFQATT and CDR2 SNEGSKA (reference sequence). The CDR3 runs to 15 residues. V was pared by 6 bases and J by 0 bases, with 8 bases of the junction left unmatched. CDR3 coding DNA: TGCAGTGCAGGGGGCGGGGCCGGTAGCAATCAGCCCCAGCATTTT. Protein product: CSAGGGAGSNQPQHF.

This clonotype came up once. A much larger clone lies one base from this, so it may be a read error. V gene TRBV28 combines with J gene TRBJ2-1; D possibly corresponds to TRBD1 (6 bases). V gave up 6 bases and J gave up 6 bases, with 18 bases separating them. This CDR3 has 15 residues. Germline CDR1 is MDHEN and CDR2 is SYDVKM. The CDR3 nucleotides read TGTGCCAGCAGGATGACAGGCGTGTTGGGCAATGAGCAGTTCTTC. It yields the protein CASRMTGVLGNEQFF.

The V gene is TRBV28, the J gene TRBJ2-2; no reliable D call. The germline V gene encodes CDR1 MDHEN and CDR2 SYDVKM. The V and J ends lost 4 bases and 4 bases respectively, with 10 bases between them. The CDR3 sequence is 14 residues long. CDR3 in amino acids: CASSSPRITGELFF. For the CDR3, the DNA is TGTGCCAGCAGTTCCCCCCGAATCACCGGGGAGCTGTTTTTT.

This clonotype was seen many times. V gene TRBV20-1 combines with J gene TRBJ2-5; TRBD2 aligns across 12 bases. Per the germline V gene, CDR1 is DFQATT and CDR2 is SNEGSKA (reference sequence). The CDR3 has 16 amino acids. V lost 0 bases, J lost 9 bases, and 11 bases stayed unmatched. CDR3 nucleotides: TGCAGTGCTAGAGAGGTTCTAGCGGGAGGGTGGGGGGCCCAGTACTTC. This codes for CSAREVLAGGWGAQYF.

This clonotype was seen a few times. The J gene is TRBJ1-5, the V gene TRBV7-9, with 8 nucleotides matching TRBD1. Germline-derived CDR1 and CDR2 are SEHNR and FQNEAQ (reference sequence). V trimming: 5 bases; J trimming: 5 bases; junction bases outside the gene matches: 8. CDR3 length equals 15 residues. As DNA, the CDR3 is TGTGCCAGCAGCGTCGGGACAGGAGTCGATCAGCCCCAGCATTTT. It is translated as CASSVGTGVDQPQHF.

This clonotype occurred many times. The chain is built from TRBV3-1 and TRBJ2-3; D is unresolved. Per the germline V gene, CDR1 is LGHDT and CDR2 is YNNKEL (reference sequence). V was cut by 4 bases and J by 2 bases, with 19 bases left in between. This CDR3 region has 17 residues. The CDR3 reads CASSPPFTAYSTDTQYF. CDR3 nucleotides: TGTGCCAGCAGCCCCCCCTTTACAGCGTATTCCACAGATACGCAGTATTTT.

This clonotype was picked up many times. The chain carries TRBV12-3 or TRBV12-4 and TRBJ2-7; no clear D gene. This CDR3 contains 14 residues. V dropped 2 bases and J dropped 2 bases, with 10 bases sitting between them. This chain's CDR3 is CASSLRSFTYEQYF. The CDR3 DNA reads TGTGCCAGCAGTTTACGGTCCTTCACCTACGAGCAGTACTTC.

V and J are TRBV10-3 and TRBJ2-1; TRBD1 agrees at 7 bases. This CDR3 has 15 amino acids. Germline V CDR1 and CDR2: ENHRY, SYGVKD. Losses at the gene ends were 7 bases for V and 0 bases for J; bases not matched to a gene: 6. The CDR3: CAINPTGSSYNEQFF. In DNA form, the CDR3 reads TGTGCCATCAACCCGACAGGGAGCTCCTACAATGAGCAGTTCTTC.

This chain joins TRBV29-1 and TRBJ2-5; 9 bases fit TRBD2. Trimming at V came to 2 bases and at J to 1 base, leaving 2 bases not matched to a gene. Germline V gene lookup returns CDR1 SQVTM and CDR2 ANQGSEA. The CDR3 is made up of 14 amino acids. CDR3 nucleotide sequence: TGCAGCGTTGAACTAGCGGGACTCCAAGAGACCCAGTACTTC. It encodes CSVELAGLQETQYF.